This TCR beta chain was documented in a study of T cells after somatic rescue of genetic block. CDR1 SNHLY and CDR2 FYNNEI come from the germline V gene. The CDR3 spans 13 residues. The V gene end was trimmed by 5 bases and the J gene end by 7 bases; junction bases not matched to a gene: 4. Generated by immunoSEQ multiplex PCR, the TCRdb table keeps only in-frame clones and is missing some. The sample contains 110,000 or so clones, 75% to 95% of which appear only once. What was sequenced was peripheral blood mononuclear cells (PBMCs). The V and J genes are TRBV2 and TRBJ1-2, with 10 bases aligning to TRBD1. The receptor was isolated from a young woman. The DNA for the CDR3 is TGTGCCAGCAGTCGACAGGGGGCTATTGGCTACACCTTC. This codes for CASSRQGAIGYTF.